The 25 T cell receptor beta chains in this list originate from one sample, sequenced in a study of blood T cell repertoires in COVID-19. Some clones are missing from TCRdb's copy, which holds only in-frame ones; the method was immunoSEQ multiplex PCR. Altogether about 310,000 clones are present, around 85% being singletons, with the ten largest covering under 2%. What was sequenced was PBMCs or T cells enriched from blood (not recorded which). These TCRs come from a woman aged 30 to 39 who had been exposed to COVID-19.

The gene calls are TRBV6-5 and TRBJ2-5; 10 nucleotides align to TRBD1. Germline CDR1 and CDR2: MNHEY and SVGAGI. This CDR3 has 15 residues. The J segment lost 4 bases and the V segment lost 2 bases, leaving 4 bases of the junction unmatched. CDR3: CASSYTGTGAETQYF. The DNA of the CDR3 is TGTGCCAGCAGTTACACCGGGACAGGGGCAGAGACCCAGTACTTC.

In its sample, this clone was seen once. This chain uses TRBV11-2 with TRBJ1-1, with 7 bases that match TRBD1. The CDR3 length is 18 residues. Germline assignment: CDR1 SGHAT and CDR2 FQNNGV. V was clipped by 3 bases and J by 1 base; unmatched bases: 14. CDR3 coding DNA: TGTGCCAGCAGCTTTGGTCTCGGGACAGCTATTAAGAACACTGAAGCTTTCTTT. This encodes CASSFGLGTAIKNTEAFF.

The chain is built from TRBV9 and TRBJ2-4; D remains unclear. Per germline, CDR1 SGDLS and CDR2 YYNGEE. The CDR3 is made up of 14 amino acids. Trimming stripped 0 bases from V and 0 bases from J, with 4 bases between. DNA of the CDR3: TGTGCCAGCAGCGTAGACATAGCCAAAAACATTCAGTACTTC. Translating gives CASSVDIAKNIQYF. Filled out from reference TRBV9 and TRBJ2-4, the complete variable domain reads DSGVTQTPKHLITATGQRVTLRCSPRSGDLSVYWYQQSLDQGLQFLIQYYNGEERAKGNILERFSAQQFPDLHSELNLSSLELGDSALYFCASSVDIAKNIQYFGAGTRLSVL.

This chain joins TRBV7-2 and TRBJ1-5, with a possible D match to TRBD1 (5 bases). Trimming left V 6 bases short and J 6 bases short, with 15 bases between. Germline loops: CDR1 SGHTA, CDR2 FQGNSA. The CDR3 is 14 amino acids. The CDR3 loop is CASSHRLIGQPQHF. The CDR3 nucleotides read TGTGCCAGCAGTCACAGGCTGATCGGTCAGCCCCAGCATTTT.

This clone has a count of ten or more. The chain employs TRBV4-1 and TRBJ1-3; D is unresolved. The length of the CDR3 is 19 residues. Trimming took 1 base from V and 0 from J, leaving 19 bases between them. Germline assignment: CDR1 MGHRA and CDR2 YSYEKL. CDR3 region: CASSQGRQDAGSSGNTIYF. Written as DNA, the CDR3 is TGCGCCAGCAGCCAAGGGAGGCAGGACGCGGGGAGCTCTGGAAACACCATATATTTT.

The chain is built from TRBV19 and TRBJ2-1; unclear D gene. CDR3 length: 13 residues. CDR1 and CDR2 (germline): LNHDA, SQIVND (reference sequence). V was clipped by 3 bases and J by 5 bases, with 8 bases between them. The CDR3 reads CASSIRRDNEQFF. Written as DNA, the CDR3 is TGTGCCAGTAGTATTCGACGGGACAATGAGCAGTTCTTC.

The chain joins TRBV7-8 to TRBJ2-1; tentative D call: TRBD1 (6 bases). The CDR3 length is 15 residues. V was shortened by 1 base and J by 4 bases, with 11 bases between the two germline ends. Germline CDR1 SGHVS, CDR2 FQNEAQ. The chain's CDR3 is CASSLEVGAYNEQFF. Written as DNA, the CDR3 is TGTGCCAGCAGCTTAGAGGTGGGGGCGTACAATGAGCAGTTCTTC.

The J gene is TRBJ2-7, the V gene TRBV28; a possible D gene is TRBD1 (6 bases). The CDR3 has 15 residues. Germline V gives CDR1 MDHEN, CDR2 SYDVKM. V dropped 1 base and J dropped 1 base, with 11 bases sitting between them. CDR3 sequence (DNA): TGTGCCAGCAGTTTATATGGAGGACAGTCCTACGAGCAGTACTTC. Residues: CASSLYGGQSYEQYF.

The chain combines TRBV11-2 with TRBJ1-1; no definite D call. Germline V lookup: CDR1 SGHAT, CDR2 FQNNGV. V was pared by 0 bases and J by 0 bases, with 5 bases between. The CDR3 loop spans 14 amino acids. CDR3 nucleotide sequence: TGTGCCAGCAGCTTAGAACAGATGAACACTGAAGCTTTCTTT. Amino acids: CASSLEQMNTEAFF.

This clone was observed once. The germline gene is not matched at one end of the junction; a read error may be the cause. The rearrangement uses TRBV5-1 and TRBJ1-3; no definite D call. From germline, CDR1 is SGHRS and CDR2 YFSETQ. The CDR3 runs to 13 residues. As DNA, the CDR3 is TGCGCCAGCAGCTTGAATGATGGAGACACCATATATTTT. Its protein product is CASSLNDGDTIYF.

In DNA form, the CDR3 reads TGTGCTAGTGGTACATGGACAGGGGAAGAATCTGGCTACACCTTC. Protein product: CASGTWTGEESGYTF. The gene calls are TRBV12-5 and TRBJ1-2, with 9 bases that match TRBD1. V shed 5 bases and J 7 bases; nucleotides not matched to a gene: 11. Germline assignment: CDR1 LGHNT and CDR2 FRNRAP. This CDR3 comprises 15 residues.

The chain employs TRBV28 and TRBJ2-7; TRBD1 might be the D (6 bases). The CDR3 totals 13 residues. Germline values: CDR1 MDHEN, CDR2 SYDVKM. The V and J ends lost 8 bases and 4 bases respectively, with 15 bases between them. The CDR3 spells CASVRDTPYEQYF. The DNA for the CDR3 is TGTGCCAGCGTCCGGGACACTCCTTACGAGCAGTACTTC.

This clone was recorded only once. The gene calls are TRBV7-2 and TRBJ2-7; maybe TRBD1 (6 bases). The germline V gene has CDR1 SGHTA and CDR2 FQGNSA. The CDR3 covers 15 residues. V lost 3 bases to trimming and J lost 2 bases, with 14 bases between them. The CDR3 loop reads CASSLGRGPTYEQYF. DNA for the CDR3: TGTGCCAGCAGCTTGGGCAGGGGACCCACCTACGAGCAGTACTTC.

This clone has a handful of counts. The chain carries TRBV28 and TRBJ2-7; 12 nucleotides agree with TRBD1. There are 15 residues in the CDR3. CDR1 is MDHEN and CDR2 is SYDVKM in the germline V gene. Trimming took 7 bases from V and 5 from J; bases not matched to a gene: 9. CDR3 bases: TGTGCCAGCACCCCACGGGGACAGGGGGCACACGAGCAGTACTTC. This encodes CASTPRGQGAHEQYF.

The rearrangement joins TRBV19 to TRBJ1-6, with 8 bases matching TRBD1. Germline V gene sequence: CDR1 LNHDA, CDR2 SQIVND (reference sequence). This CDR3 contains 18 residues. V was clipped by 9 bases and J by 5 bases; unmatched bases: 18. CDR3 nucleotides: TGTGCCAGACCCCCCCTAATAGACAGGGGTCGTAATAATTCACCCCTCCACTTT. Protein product: CARPPLIDRGRNNSPLHF. The full variable domain, with the rest looked up from reference TRBV19 and TRBJ1-6, is DGGITQSPKYLFRKEGQNVTLSCEQNLNHDAMYWYRQDPGQGLRLIYYSQIVNDFQKGDIAEGYSVSREKKESFPLTVTSAQKNPTAFYLCARPPLIDRGRNNSPLHFGNGTRLTVT.

The chain is built from TRBV27 and TRBJ2-1; no clear D. V was clipped by 5 bases and J by 4 bases, with 6 bases between them. The CDR3 runs 12 residues. Germline CDR1 and CDR2: MNHEY and SMNVEV (reference sequence). CDR3 nucleotide sequence: TGTGCCAGCAGTCCCTCGTACAATGAGCAGTTCTTC. Its translation: CASSPSYNEQFF.

The V and J genes are TRBV7-9 and TRBJ1-2; D unresolved. V lost 8 bases to trimming and J lost 4 bases, with 26 bases between them. The CDR3 has 17 residues. CDR1 SEHNR and CDR2 FQNEAQ come from the germline V gene (reference sequence). The CDR3 DNA sequence: TGTGCCAGCCTTCCTAGCGGTGGGAGGGCCCCGCTCTATGGCTACACCTTC. This gives the protein CASLPSGGRAPLYGYTF. Filled out from reference TRBV7-9 and TRBJ1-2, the complete variable domain reads DTGVSQNPRHKITKRGQNVTFRCDPISEHNRLYWYRQTLGQGPEFLTYFQNEAQLEKSRLLSDRFSAERPKGSFSTLEIQRTEQGDSAMYLCASLPSGGRAPLYGYTFGSGTRLTVV.

The chain carries TRBV19 and TRBJ2-6; D gene uncertain. V lost 3 bases to trimming and J lost 0 bases, with 15 bases between them. Germline values: CDR1 LNHDA, CDR2 SQIVND (reference sequence). The CDR3 contains 18 residues. CDR3 sequence: CASSIRLIRLSGANVLTF. DNA of the CDR3: TGTGCCAGTAGTATCCGACTGATTCGACTCTCTGGGGCCAACGTCCTGACTTTC.

This rearrangement joins TRBV6-2 or TRBV6-3 to TRBJ2-7; D remains unclear. The CDR3 spans 11 residues. The V end was cut by 4 bases, the J end by 4 bases, with 5 bases between. The germline CDR1 and CDR2 sequences are MNHEY and SVGEGT. Here the CDR3 reads CASSFRYEQYF. CDR3 coding DNA: TGTGCCAGCAGTTTTCGGTACGAGCAGTACTTC.

This rearrangement joins TRBV19 to TRBJ1-1; a weak D match, TRBD1 (6 bases). CDR3 length equals 18 residues. CDR1 is LNHDA, CDR2 SQIVND, per germline (reference sequence). V was clipped by 0 bases and J by 2 bases, with 19 bases between them. The CDR3 nucleotides are TGTGCCAGTAGTATAGATCTCATTGGGACACTACTAAACACTGAAGCTTTCTTT. It encodes CASSIDLIGTLLNTEAFF.

V gene TRBV18 combines with J gene TRBJ1-1; TRBD1 agrees at 7 bases. CDR3 length: 13 amino acids. CDR1 and CDR2 (germline): KGHSH, LQKENI. Trimming took 9 bases from V and 1 from J; bases not matched to a gene: 5. DNA of the CDR3: TGTGCCAGTCTAACAGGGGCGAACACTGAAGCTTTCTTT. This codes for CASLTGANTEAFF.

The chain couples TRBV7-6 to TRBJ1-1; TRBD1 might be the D (5 bases). Germline V gene sequence: CDR1 SGHVS, CDR2 FNYEAQ. Trimming removed 6 bases from V and 5 bases from J, with 19 bases in between. This CDR3 is built from 15 residues. The CDR3 bases are TGTGCCAGCAGGTTGCTTGGGGGGGTCGAAACTGAAGCTTTCTTT. Its translation is CASRLLGGVETEAFF.

V gene TRBV18 combines with J gene TRBJ1-1, with TRBD1 as a possible D gene (5 bases). Germline lookup yields CDR1 KGHSH and CDR2 LQKENI. The CDR3 has 14 residues. V shed 5 bases and J shed 4 bases, with 14 bases lying between them. CDR3 in amino acids: CASSSIQVTTEAFF. Written as DNA, the CDR3 is TGTGCCAGCTCATCTATACAGGTGACCACTGAAGCTTTCTTT.

This chain connects TRBV7-2 to TRBJ1-2; 9 bases are shared with TRBD1. Unmatched junction bases numbered 13, after V lost 6 bases and J lost 8 bases. CDR1 and CDR2 from the germline V gene are SGHTA and FQGNSA. This CDR3 is built from 15 residues. As DNA, the CDR3 is TGTGCCAGCAGTCAAACAGGGGGCGCATTGCGGGGCTACACCTTC. This gives the protein CASSQTGGALRGYTF.

V and J are TRBV7-6 and TRBJ2-7; D is perhaps TRBD2 (5 bases). The CDR3 consists of 15 residues. V lost 1 base and J 2 bases, leaving 12 bases between the germline ends. Per germline, CDR1 SGHVS and CDR2 FNYEAQ. DNA of the CDR3: TGTGCCAGCAGCTTAGACGAGGGTGTCACCTACGAGCAGTACTTC. Amino acids: CASSLDEGVTYEQYF.